This note documents a single T cell receptor beta chain sequence. Its target is not known. The sample originates from a study of T cell responses to AZD1222 COVID-19 vaccine. General study results and limits: None of the repertoires were sampled until the peak T cell response had passed. Seropositive at baseline were only a handful of AZD1222 recipients.

This CDR3 region has 17 residues. Trimming left V 0 bases short and J 4 bases short, with 16 bases between. Germline assignment: CDR1 LGHNA and CDR2 YNFKEQ. Clones were sequenced by immunoSEQ multiplex PCR, and TCRdb holds only the in-frame ones, with some missing. The profile covers approximately 110,000 clones, with 82% appearing a single time and more than 4.5% taken by the ten largest. Sequenced here: peripheral blood, sampled on day 0 of AZD1222 vaccination. The chain combines TRBV4-2 with TRBJ1-5; D might be TRBD1 (6 bases). This TCR was sampled from an adult in good health. The CDR3 protein is CASSQEHLQGRNQPQHF. CDR3 DNA: TGTGCCAGCAGCCAAGAGCATTTGCAGGGGCGAAATCAGCCCCAGCATTTT.